What follows are 31 T cell receptor beta chains derived from one specimen sequenced in a study of blood T cell repertoires in COVID-19. The assay was immunoSEQ multiplex PCR, and TCRdb's table has in-frame clones only and misses some. Of 70,000 or so clones in the sample, about 90% are singletons; the top ten hold 15% to 20%. Sequencing used peripheral blood. Every receptor here comes from a man in his forties or fifties with COVID-19, enrolled during active disease.

The chain recombines TRBV6-4 with TRBJ2-5, with TRBD2 matching over 10 bases. The CDR3 is 13 amino acids. Trimming took 5 bases from V and 5 from J; bases not matched to a gene: 2. Per the germline V gene, CDR1 is MRHNA and CDR2 is SNTAGT. CDR3 sequence (DNA): TGTGCCAGCAGTAGACTAGCGGGCGAGACCCAGTACTTC. It encodes CASSRLAGETQYF.

V is TRBV5-5 and J is TRBJ2-7; 9 bases align to TRBD1. Germline V CDR1 and CDR2: SGHKS, YYEKEE (reference sequence). The CDR3 contains 16 residues. Trimming removed 2 bases from V and 4 bases from J; junction bases left unmatched: 10. The CDR3 DNA follows: TGTGCCAGCAGCTTCGAACCGGGACAGGGTGGGTACGAGCAGTACTTC. The encoded protein is CASSFEPGQGGYEQYF.

This chain links TRBV3-1 (or the pseudogene TRBV3-2) with TRBJ1-5, with a weak D call TRBD1 (5 bases). Germline CDR1 is LGHDT and CDR2 is YNNKEL (reference sequence). The CDR3 contains 14 residues. Trimming pared 2 bases from V and 6 bases from J, leaving 11 bases between. CDR3 in DNA: TGTGCCAGCAGCCAAAATTTGGGGGGTCAGCCCCAGCATTTT. Encoded protein: CASSQNLGGQPQHF.

The genes are TRBV10-3 and TRBJ2-3, with D maybe TRBD2 (5 bases). Germline V gives CDR1 ENHRY, CDR2 SYGVKD. V dropped 4 bases and J dropped 2 bases, with 16 bases sitting between them. The CDR3 loop spans 16 amino acids. DNA of the CDR3: TGTGCCATCAGTGTACGGGGAAAAGACTCCACAGATACGCAGTATTTT. This sequence encodes CAISVRGKDSTDTQYF.

This clone was counted a few times. V and J are TRBV3-1 (or the pseudogene TRBV3-2) and TRBJ1-1, with a weak D call TRBD1 (6 bases). Germline V gene lookup returns CDR1 LGHDT and CDR2 YNNKEL (reference sequence). Deletions cut 4 bases from V and 4 bases from J, with 13 bases between. The CDR3 spans 14 residues. CDR3 in DNA: TGTGCCAGCAGCCCAGGACAGATAAGCACTGAAGCTTTCTTT. As protein: CASSPGQISTEAFF.

V usage is TRBV11-2 and J usage is TRBJ2-1; D unclear. Germline CDR1 reads SGHAT; CDR2 reads FQNNGV. This CDR3 spans 12 amino acids. The V and J ends lost 5 bases and 10 bases respectively, with 12 bases between them. CDR3 in DNA: TGTGCCAGCAGCCCTCTGAGTTGGGAGCAGTTCTTC. Protein product: CASSPLSWEQFF.

The chain has TRBV14 and TRBJ2-1; 14 bases map to TRBD2. Germline CDR1 SGHDN, CDR2 FVKESK. This CDR3 has 13 amino acids. Trimming took 4 bases from V and 15 from J; bases not matched to a gene: 5. CDR3 region: CASSLRTSGGRFF. CDR3 bases: TGTGCCAGCAGCCTTCGGACTAGCGGGGGGCGGTTCTTC. The full variable domain, with the rest looked up from reference TRBV14 and TRBJ2-1, is EAGVTQFPSHSVIEKGQTVTLRCDPISGHDNLYWYRRVMGKEIKFLLHFVKESKQDESGMPNNRFLAERTGGTYSTLKVQPAELEDSGVYFCASSLRTSGGRFFGPGTRLTVL.

This chain connects TRBV30 to TRBJ2-5; TRBD2 matches at 10 bases. The V segment lost 4 bases and the J segment 2 bases; nucleotides outside the gene matches: 7. Germline CDR1 reads GTSNPN; CDR2 reads SVGIG (reference sequence). The CDR3 is made up of 15 amino acids. The CDR3: CAWTIAGGLQETQYF. The CDR3 DNA reads as TGTGCCTGGACTATAGCGGGGGGCCTGCAAGAGACCCAGTACTTC.

V is TRBV14 and J is TRBJ2-1; D not resolved. Germline lookup yields CDR1 SGHDN and CDR2 FVKESK. The CDR3 runs to 14 residues. Trimming took 1 base from V and 5 from J, leaving 9 bases between them. CDR3 in DNA: TGTGCCAGCAGCCAAGTGTCACAGAACAATGAGCAGTTCTTC. This gives the protein CASSQVSQNNEQFF.

The chain recombines TRBV6-6 with TRBJ2-7, with 7 bases aligning to TRBD2. Unmatched junction bases numbered 2, after V lost 5 bases and J lost 1 base. CDR1 and CDR2 from the germline V gene are MNHNY and SVGAGI (reference sequence). CDR3 length: 13 residues. The CDR3 sequence is CASSPGGSYEQYF. The CDR3 DNA reads as TGTGCCAGCAGTCCCGGGGGGTCCTACGAGCAGTACTTC.

The genes are TRBV12-3 or TRBV12-4 and TRBJ2-7; D is possibly TRBD1 (5 bases). V was trimmed by 5 bases and J by 2 bases, leaving 10 bases between them. The CDR3 loop spans 13 amino acids. The CDR3 nucleotides are TGTGCCAGCAGTCTACAGGTTACCTACGAGCAGTACTTC. Its translation: CASSLQVTYEQYF.

The chain is built from TRBV9 and TRBJ2-1; D gene uncertain. The CDR3 has 13 amino acids. CDR1 and CDR2 from the germline V gene are SGDLS and YYNGEE. V shed 7 bases and J shed 2 bases, with 10 bases lying between them. CDR3 amino acids: CASGLSPYNEQFF. CDR3 sequence (DNA): TGTGCCAGCGGGCTTTCCCCCTACAATGAGCAGTTCTTC.

The chain links TRBV2 to TRBJ2-7; TRBD2 is a possible D gene (6 bases). V was pared by 4 bases and J by 6 bases, with 13 bases between. The CDR3 length is 13 residues. Germline CDR1 SNHLY, CDR2 FYNNEI. For the CDR3, the DNA is TGTGCCAGCAGTGTAAGCGAAGCGGGCGAGCAGTACTTC. It codes for CASSVSEAGEQYF.

Written as DNA, the CDR3 is TGTGCCAGCAGTTACTCGTCCGACAGTTTAAACTATGGCTACACCTTC. Its translation is CASSYSSDSLNYGYTF. The rearrangement uses TRBV6-6 and TRBJ1-2; D may be TRBD1 (5 bases). The CDR3 is 16 amino acids. CDR1 and CDR2 (germline): MNHNY, SVGAGI (reference sequence). Trimming left V 0 bases short and J 2 bases short, with 13 bases between.

The J gene is TRBJ2-7, the V gene TRBV18; D may be TRBD1 (5 bases). V lost 4 bases, J lost 4 bases, and 14 bases lay in between. This CDR3 has 14 residues. The germline V gene has CDR1 KGHSH and CDR2 LQKENI. The CDR3 bases are TGTGCCAGCTCACAGGGCCCGGACATGTACGAGCAGTACTTC. It specifies CASSQGPDMYEQYF.

The table lists this clone with a few counts. This rearrangement joins TRBV12-3 or TRBV12-4 to TRBJ1-5; D is unclear. V was trimmed by 7 bases and J by 7 bases, leaving 14 bases between them. This CDR3 is built from 13 residues. CDR3 amino acids: CASTTLGVQPQHF. The CDR3 bases are TGTGCCAGCACCACCCTAGGCGTACAGCCCCAGCATTTT.

The chain recombines TRBV7-3 with TRBJ2-1, with 8 bases matching TRBD2. Germline-derived CDR1 and CDR2 are SGHTA and FQGTGA. The CDR3 is 15 amino acids. The trim removed 3 bases at V and 4 bases at J, leaving 5 bases unmatched. The CDR3, as DNA: TGTGCCAGCAGCTTTCTCGGGGGGGAATACAATGAGCAGTTCTTC. Translating gives CASSFLGGEYNEQFF. Filled out from reference TRBV7-3 and TRBJ2-1, the complete variable domain reads GAGVSQTPSNKVTEKGKYVELRCDPISGHTALYWYRQSLGQGPEFLIYFQGTGAADDSGLPNDRFFAVRPEGSVSTLKIQRTERGDSAVYLCASSFLGGEYNEQFFGPGTRLTVL.

The chain is built from TRBV6-4 and TRBJ1-2; D gene ambiguous. Looked up from germline, CDR1 is MRHNA and CDR2 is SNTAGT. V was pared by 3 bases and J by 0 bases, with 11 bases between. There are 15 residues in the CDR3. For the CDR3, the DNA is TGTGCCAGCAGTGAGACGGGGTGGGCTAACTATGGCTACACCTTC. It specifies CASSETGWANYGYTF.

This chain connects TRBV27 to TRBJ2-5; TRBD1 aligns across 10 bases. V shed 3 bases and J 2 bases; nucleotides not matched to a gene: 6. CDR3 size: 16 residues. From germline, CDR1 is MNHEY and CDR2 SMNVEV (reference sequence). This chain's CDR3 is CASSFSGTGVQETQYF. Written as DNA, the CDR3 is TGTGCCAGCAGTTTTTCCGGGACAGGGGTACAAGAGACCCAGTACTTC.

J is TRBJ2-1 and V is TRBV28; D is undetermined. The CDR3 is 12 residues long. Germline lookup yields CDR1 MDHEN and CDR2 SYDVKM. V dropped 0 bases and J dropped 10 bases, with 7 bases sitting between them. The CDR3 loop reads CASSLWNREQFF. Written as DNA, the CDR3 is TGTGCCAGCAGTTTATGGAACAGAGAGCAGTTCTTC.

The chain has TRBV4-2 and TRBJ2-6; a weak D match, TRBD1 (6 bases). Trimming shortened V by 4 bases and J by 0 bases, and 13 bases separated the two germline ends. There are 17 residues in the CDR3. The V gene's germline CDR1 is LGHNA and CDR2 YNFKEQ. CDR3 in amino acids: CASSPEGTYSGANVLTF. The CDR3 region has the DNA TGTGCCAGCAGCCCTGAAGGGACATACTCTGGGGCCAACGTCCTGACTTTC.

This chain joins TRBV10-2 and TRBJ2-7; 12 bases are a match to TRBD2. The CDR3 contains 15 residues. Germline CDR1 and CDR2: WSHSY and SAAADI. Germline trimming cut 2 bases from V and 6 bases from J; bases unmatched to any gene: 5. The CDR3 DNA reads TGCGCCAGCAGTGAGATGGCTAGCGGGGGGGCCGAGCAGTACTTC. As protein: CASSEMASGGAEQYF.

The chain has TRBV13 and TRBJ2-3, with a tentative D call TRBD2 (5 bases). Trimming cost V 5 bases and J 2 bases, with 11 bases left between them. This CDR3 region has 14 residues. Looked up from germline, CDR1 is PRHDT and CDR2 is FYEKMQ (reference sequence). This CDR3 is CASSRGGHTDTQYF. DNA for the CDR3: TGTGCCAGCAGCCGCGGAGGTCACACAGATACGCAGTATTTT.

The chain employs TRBV2 and TRBJ1-6, with TRBD1 matching over 7 bases. V lost 3 bases and J lost 6; bases outside the gene matches: 5. The CDR3 has 15 residues. CDR1 is SNHLY, CDR2 FYNNEI, per germline. For the CDR3, the DNA is TGTGCCAGCAGTGACAACAGGGGTCGTAATTCACCCCTCCACTTT. This gives the protein CASSDNRGRNSPLHF.

V gene TRBV25-1 combines with J gene TRBJ1-6; D is unclear. The germline V gene encodes CDR1 MGHDK and CDR2 SYGVNS. The CDR3 sequence is 15 residues long. The ends were cut back, 8 bases at V and 7 bases at J, with 18 bases in the middle. The CDR3 spells CASLEAGSENSPLHF. CDR3 nucleotide sequence: TGTGCCAGCCTAGAGGCCGGGTCTGAAAATTCACCCCTCCACTTT.

The chain couples TRBV2 to TRBJ2-7, with 14 bases matching TRBD2. The CDR3 has 13 amino acids. Germline CDR1 and CDR2: SNHLY and FYNNEI. V shed 7 bases, J shed 5 bases, and the junction held 1 base outside the gene matches. CDR3 region: CASKGLAGDEQYF. The CDR3 nucleotides read TGTGCCAGCAAGGGACTAGCGGGGGACGAGCAGTACTTC.

The J gene is TRBJ2-1, the V gene TRBV9; 12 bases agree with TRBD2. The CDR3 is 16 residues long. J lost 7 bases, V lost 4 bases, and 9 bases had no gene match. From germline, CDR1 is SGDLS and CDR2 YYNGEE. CDR3 loop: CASSTRTSGVRNEQFF. In DNA form, the CDR3 reads TGTGCCAGCAGCACAAGGACTAGCGGGGTAAGGAATGAGCAGTTCTTC.

The J gene is TRBJ1-6, the V gene TRBV6-5; the D is unclear. The CDR3 runs to 14 residues. Germline CDR1 is MNHEY and CDR2 is SVGAGI. Trimming pared 5 bases from V and 7 bases from J, leaving 12 bases between. CDR3: CASSTRVINSPLHF. DNA of the CDR3: TGTGCCAGCAGTACCCGGGTTATCAATTCACCCCTCCACTTT.

V gene TRBV4-2 combines with J gene TRBJ2-5, with D unresolved. Germline CDR1 and CDR2: LGHNA and YNFKEQ. The CDR3 covers 12 residues. V dropped 4 bases and J dropped 6 bases, with 9 bases sitting between them. The CDR3 loop is CASSRDHKTQYF. The CDR3 DNA follows: TGTGCCAGCAGCCGAGACCACAAGACCCAGTACTTC.

This chain connects TRBV5-1 to TRBJ2-1, with TRBD2 identical over 14 bases. V lost 2 bases and J lost 15; bases outside the gene matches: 10. The CDR3 runs to 15 residues. Germline V CDR1 and CDR2: SGHRS, YFSETQ. The CDR3 DNA reads TGCGCCAGCAGCTTAATCTCGGGACTAGCGGGGGATCGGTTCTTC. This sequence encodes CASSLISGLAGDRFF.

This chain joins TRBV29-1 and TRBJ2-5; TRBD2 matches at 7 bases. V lost 0 bases and J lost 5; bases outside the gene matches: 12. Germline V gene lookup returns CDR1 SQVTM and CDR2 ANQGSEA. This CDR3 region has 16 residues. In DNA, the CDR3 is TGCAGCGTTGAAGATCCGGGCGGGAGTCCGCGGGAGACCCAGTACTTC. Translation gives CSVEDPGGSPRETQYF.